The next 7 T cell receptor beta chains were all read from a single sample in a study of T cells in narcolepsy. Here immunoSEQ multiplex PCR was the method, and the copy in TCRdb shows in-frame clones only, minus some. The sample yields about 25,000 clones, roughly 86% seen once. The sequencing sample was made of CD45RA- memory CD4+ T cells from PBMCs. The receptors here all came from a human donor with narcolepsy.

The V gene is TRBV10-3, the J gene TRBJ1-2; TRBD1 agrees at 8 bases. V was clipped by 11 bases and J by 0 bases; unmatched bases: 14. The CDR3 length is 16 residues. Germline values: CDR1 ENHRY, CDR2 SYGVKD. CDR3 sequence: CAVTDRGSGPNYGYTF. The CDR3 bases are TGTGCCGTCACAGACAGGGGAAGCGGTCCTAACTATGGCTACACCTTC.

V is TRBV7-2 and J is TRBJ2-1; D gene unclear. The V gene's germline CDR1 is SGHTA and CDR2 FQGNSA. CDR3 length: 14 amino acids. Trimming took off 0 bases at V and 4 bases at J, with 7 bases between the two ends. Written as DNA, the CDR3 is TGTGCCAGCAGCTTAGCGCACGGATACAATGAGCAGTTCTTC. It yields the protein CASSLAHGYNEQFF.

This chain joins TRBV5-5 and TRBJ2-3; 7 bases agree with TRBD2. The germline V gene has CDR1 SGHKS and CDR2 YYEKEE (reference sequence). V was clipped by 1 base and J by 3 bases; unmatched bases: 5. There are 15 residues in the CDR3. The CDR3 sequence: CASSLLHGGTDTQYF. For the CDR3, the DNA is TGTGCCAGCAGCTTGCTTCACGGGGGGACAGATACGCAGTATTTT. The variable domain in full, with the rest retrieved from reference TRBV5-5 and TRBJ2-3, is DAGVTQSPTHLIKTRGQQVTLRCSPISGHKSVSWYQQVLGQGPQFIFQYYEKEERGRGNFPDRFSARQFPNYSSELNVNALLLGDSALYLCASSLLHGGTDTQYFGPGTRLTVL.

The genes are TRBV7-2 and TRBJ2-3; 13 nucleotides match TRBD2. This CDR3 region has 17 residues. The germline V gene has CDR1 SGHTA and CDR2 FQGNSA. With V trimmed by 2 bases and J by 5 bases, 7 bases remained unmatched. The CDR3 protein is CASSLMKLAGGLDTQYF. The CDR3 DNA reads as TGTGCCAGCAGCTTAATGAAACTAGCGGGAGGGTTAGATACGCAGTATTTT.

The chain has TRBV6-1 and TRBJ1-2, with D uncertain. The CDR3 has 13 amino acids. Trimming shortened V by 6 bases and J by 0 bases, and 8 bases separated the two germline ends. Germline values: CDR1 MNHNS, CDR2 SASEGT. CDR3 sequence: CASSQSPNYGYTF. CDR3 sequence (DNA): TGTGCCAGCAGCCAGAGTCCTAACTATGGCTACACCTTC.

This rearrangement joins TRBV7-7 to TRBJ2-2; D perhaps matches TRBD1 (5 bases). V was cut by 3 bases and J by 7 bases, with 12 bases left in between. Looked up from germline, CDR1 is SSHAT and CDR2 is FNYEAQ (reference sequence). There are 14 residues in the CDR3. The CDR3 DNA sequence: TGTGCCAGCAGCTTGGCCAGGGATAACGGGGAGCTGTTTTTT. Residues: CASSLARDNGELFF.

This chain links TRBV7-2 with TRBJ2-1; D may match TRBD1 or TRBD2 (5 bases each). V dropped 5 bases and J dropped 1 base, with 9 bases sitting between them. This CDR3 is built from 14 residues. Per the germline V gene, CDR1 is SGHTA and CDR2 is FQGNSA. The CDR3 DNA follows: TGTGCCAGCAGCCTGGGACGGTCCTACAATGAGCAGTTCTTC. Protein: CASSLGRSYNEQFF.